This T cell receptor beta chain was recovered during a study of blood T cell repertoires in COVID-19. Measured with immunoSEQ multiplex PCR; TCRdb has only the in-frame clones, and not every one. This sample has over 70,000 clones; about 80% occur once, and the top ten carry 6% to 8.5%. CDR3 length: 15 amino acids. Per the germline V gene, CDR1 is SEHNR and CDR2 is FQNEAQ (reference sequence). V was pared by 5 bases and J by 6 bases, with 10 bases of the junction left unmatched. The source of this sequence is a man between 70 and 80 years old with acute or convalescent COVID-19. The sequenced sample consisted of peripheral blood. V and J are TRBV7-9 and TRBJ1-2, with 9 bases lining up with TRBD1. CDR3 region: CASSPPTGTGHGYTF. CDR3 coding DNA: TGTGCCAGCAGCCCCCCGACTGGGACAGGGCATGGCTACACCTTC.